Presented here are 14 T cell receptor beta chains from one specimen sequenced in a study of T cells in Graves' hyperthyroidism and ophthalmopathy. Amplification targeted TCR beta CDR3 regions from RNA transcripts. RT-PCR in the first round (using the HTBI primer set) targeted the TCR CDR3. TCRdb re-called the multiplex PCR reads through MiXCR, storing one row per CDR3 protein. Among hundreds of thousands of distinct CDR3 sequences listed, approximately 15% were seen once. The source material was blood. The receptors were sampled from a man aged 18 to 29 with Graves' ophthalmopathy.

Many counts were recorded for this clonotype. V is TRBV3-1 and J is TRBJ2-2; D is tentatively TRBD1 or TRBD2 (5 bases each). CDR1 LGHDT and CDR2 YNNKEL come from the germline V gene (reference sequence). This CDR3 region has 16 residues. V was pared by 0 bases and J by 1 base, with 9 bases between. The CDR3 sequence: CASSQEGDQNTGELFF. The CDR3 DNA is TGTGCCAGCAGCCAAGAAGGGGACCAGAACACCGGGGAGCTGTTTTTT.

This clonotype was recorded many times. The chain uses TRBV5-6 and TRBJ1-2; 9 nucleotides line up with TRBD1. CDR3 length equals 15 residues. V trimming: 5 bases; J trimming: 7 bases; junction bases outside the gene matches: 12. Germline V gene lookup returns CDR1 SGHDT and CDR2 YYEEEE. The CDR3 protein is CASRTMPGQGSGYTF. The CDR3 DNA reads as TGTGCCAGCAGAACCATGCCGGGACAGGGATCTGGCTACACCTTC.

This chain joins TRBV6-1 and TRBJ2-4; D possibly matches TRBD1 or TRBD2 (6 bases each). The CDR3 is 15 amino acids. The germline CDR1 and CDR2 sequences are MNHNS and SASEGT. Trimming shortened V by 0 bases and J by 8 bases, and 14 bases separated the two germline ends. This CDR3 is CASSEAEGGQDIQYF. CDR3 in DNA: TGTGCCAGCAGTGAAGCGGAGGGGGGCCAGGACATTCAGTACTTC.

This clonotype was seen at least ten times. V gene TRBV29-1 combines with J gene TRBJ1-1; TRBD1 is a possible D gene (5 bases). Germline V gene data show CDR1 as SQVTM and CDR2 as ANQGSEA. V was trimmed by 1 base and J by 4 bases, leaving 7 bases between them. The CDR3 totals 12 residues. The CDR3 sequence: CSVEGGFTEAFF. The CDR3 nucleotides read TGCAGCGTTGAAGGGGGGTTCACTGAAGCTTTCTTT.

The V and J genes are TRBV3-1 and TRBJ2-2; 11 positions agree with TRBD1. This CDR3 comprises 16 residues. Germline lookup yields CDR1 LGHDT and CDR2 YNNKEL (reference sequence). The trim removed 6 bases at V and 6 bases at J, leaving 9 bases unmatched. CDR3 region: CASRGTGQGVPGELFF. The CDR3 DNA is TGTGCCAGCAGGGGTACGGGACAGGGGGTCCCCGGGGAGCTGTTTTTT. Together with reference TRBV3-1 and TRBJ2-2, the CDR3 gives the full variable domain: DTAVSQTPKYLVTQMGNDKSIKCEQNLGHDTMYWYKQDSKKFLKIMFSYNNKELIINETVPNRFSPKSPDKAHLNLHINSLELGDSAVYFCASRGTGQGVPGELFFGEGSRLTVL.

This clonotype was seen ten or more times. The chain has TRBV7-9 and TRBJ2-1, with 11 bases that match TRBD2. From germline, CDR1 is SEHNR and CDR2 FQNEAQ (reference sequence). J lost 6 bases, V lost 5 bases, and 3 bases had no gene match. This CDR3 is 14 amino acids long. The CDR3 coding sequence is TGTGCCAGCAGCACTCTAGCGGGGGGCAATGAGCAGTTCTTC. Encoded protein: CASSTLAGGNEQFF.

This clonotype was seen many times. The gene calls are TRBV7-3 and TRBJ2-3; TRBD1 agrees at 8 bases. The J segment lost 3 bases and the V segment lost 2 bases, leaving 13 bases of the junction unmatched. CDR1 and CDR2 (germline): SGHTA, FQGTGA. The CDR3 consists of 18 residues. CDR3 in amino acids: CASSLFGTGQGGTDTQYF. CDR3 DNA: TGTGCCAGCAGCTTATTCGGGACCGGACAGGGTGGGACAGATACGCAGTATTTT.

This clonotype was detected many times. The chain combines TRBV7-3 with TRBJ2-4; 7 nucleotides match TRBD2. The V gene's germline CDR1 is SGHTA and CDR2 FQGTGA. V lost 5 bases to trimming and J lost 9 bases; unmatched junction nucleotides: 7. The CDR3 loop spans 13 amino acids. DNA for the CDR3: TGTGCCAGCAGCCTATCTGGGGAGGGCATTCAGTACTTC. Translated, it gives CASSLSGEGIQYF. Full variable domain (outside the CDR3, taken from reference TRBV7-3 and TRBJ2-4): GAGVSQTPSNKVTEKGKYVELRCDPISGHTALYWYRQSLGQGPEFLIYFQGTGAADDSGLPNDRFFAVRPEGSVSTLKIQRTERGDSAVYLCASSLSGEGIQYFGAGTRLSVL.

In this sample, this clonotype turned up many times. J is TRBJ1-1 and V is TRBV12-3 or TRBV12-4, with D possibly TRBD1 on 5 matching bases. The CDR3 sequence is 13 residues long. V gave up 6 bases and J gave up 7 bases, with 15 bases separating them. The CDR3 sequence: CASSSGTALEAFF. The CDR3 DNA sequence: TGTGCCAGCAGCTCCGGGACGGCGCTTGAAGCTTTCTTT.

CDR3: CASTTNKGAGNSPLHF. CDR3 coding DNA: TGTGCCAGCACTACTAACAAGGGGGCGGGAAATTCACCCCTCCACTTT. The V call is TRBV12-3 or TRBV12-4, the J call TRBJ1-6; 7 bases line up with TRBD1. The CDR3 extends over 16 amino acids. With 7 bases clipped from V and 7 bases from J, the junction kept 13 bases outside the gene matches.

CDR3 loop: CASSSNNPRQPYNSPLHF. The CDR3 region has the DNA TGTGCCAGCAGCTCAAACAACCCCCGACAGCCCTATAATTCACCCCTCCACTTT. The rearrangement links TRBV7-9 to TRBJ1-6; weak D call: TRBD1 (5 bases). CDR3 length: 18 residues. Germline CDR1 reads SEHNR; CDR2 reads FQNEAQ (reference sequence). Trimming took 4 bases from V and 2 from J, leaving 18 bases between them.

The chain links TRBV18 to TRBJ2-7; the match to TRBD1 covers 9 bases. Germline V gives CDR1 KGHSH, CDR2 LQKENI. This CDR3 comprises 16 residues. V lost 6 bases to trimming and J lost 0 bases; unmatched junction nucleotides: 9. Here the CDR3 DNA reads TGTGCCAGCTCCGGGATACGGACAGGGGACTCCTACGAGCAGTACTTC. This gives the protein CASSGIRTGDSYEQYF.

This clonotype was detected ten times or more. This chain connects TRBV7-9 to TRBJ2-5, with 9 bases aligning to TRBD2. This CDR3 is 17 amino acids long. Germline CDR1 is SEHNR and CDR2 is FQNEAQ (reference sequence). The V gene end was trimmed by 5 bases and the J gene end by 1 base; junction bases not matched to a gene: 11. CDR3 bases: TGTGCCAGCAGCGCGCGCCAGACTAGCGGCTTCCAAGAGACCCAGTACTTC. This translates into CASSARQTSGFQETQYF.

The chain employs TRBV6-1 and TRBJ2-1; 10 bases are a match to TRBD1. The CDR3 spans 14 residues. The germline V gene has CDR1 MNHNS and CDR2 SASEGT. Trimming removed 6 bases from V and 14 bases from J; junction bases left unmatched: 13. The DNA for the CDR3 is TGTGCCAGCAGGACCTCCTACGGGACAGGGGATGAGTTCTTC. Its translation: CASRTSYGTGDEFF.